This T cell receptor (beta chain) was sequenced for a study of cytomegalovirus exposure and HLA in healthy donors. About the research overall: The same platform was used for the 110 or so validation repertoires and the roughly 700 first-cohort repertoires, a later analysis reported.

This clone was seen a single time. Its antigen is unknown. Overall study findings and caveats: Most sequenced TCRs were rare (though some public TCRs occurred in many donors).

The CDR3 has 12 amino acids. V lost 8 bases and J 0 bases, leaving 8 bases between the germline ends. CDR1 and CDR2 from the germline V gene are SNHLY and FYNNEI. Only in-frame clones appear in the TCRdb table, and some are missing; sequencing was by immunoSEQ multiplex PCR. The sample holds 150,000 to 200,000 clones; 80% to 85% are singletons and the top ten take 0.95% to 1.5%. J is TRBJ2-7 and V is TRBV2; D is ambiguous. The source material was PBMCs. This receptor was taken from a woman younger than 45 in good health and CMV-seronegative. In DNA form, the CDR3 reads TGTGCCAGCGACTTGAGCTCCTACGAGCAGTACTTC. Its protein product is CASDLSSYEQYF.